This T cell receptor beta chain was sequenced in a study of T cell repertoires in cytomegalovirus infection. Study as a whole: HLA-B-restricted CMV epitopes that are well studied, plus recently identified HLA-C-restricted ones, were used by the study. Notes on the study in general: Totalled public TCR beta family frequency picked out people who carried CMV plus the relevant HLA.

TCRdb passed the reads through MiXCR, listing each CDR3 protein once. This table holds around 77,000 distinct CDR3 sequences, approximately 20% found once. This clonotype was counted a few times. Its antigen is undetermined. The germline CDR1 and CDR2 sequences are SGHTS and YDEGEE. CDR3 length: 14 amino acids. V was shortened by 2 bases and J by 3 bases, with 8 bases between the two germline ends. The material was CD8+ T cells from cultured PBMCs, obtained from culture after CMV antigen stimulation. The sequence came from a human donor in good health (CMV status not recorded). Some clones in this sample may be carry-over from other donors' samples. The chain combines TRBV5-8 with TRBJ2-2; D is uncertain. The CDR3 is CASSFEKHTGELFF. DNA of the CDR3: TGTGCCAGCAGCTTCGAGAAACACACCGGGGAGCTGTTTTTT.